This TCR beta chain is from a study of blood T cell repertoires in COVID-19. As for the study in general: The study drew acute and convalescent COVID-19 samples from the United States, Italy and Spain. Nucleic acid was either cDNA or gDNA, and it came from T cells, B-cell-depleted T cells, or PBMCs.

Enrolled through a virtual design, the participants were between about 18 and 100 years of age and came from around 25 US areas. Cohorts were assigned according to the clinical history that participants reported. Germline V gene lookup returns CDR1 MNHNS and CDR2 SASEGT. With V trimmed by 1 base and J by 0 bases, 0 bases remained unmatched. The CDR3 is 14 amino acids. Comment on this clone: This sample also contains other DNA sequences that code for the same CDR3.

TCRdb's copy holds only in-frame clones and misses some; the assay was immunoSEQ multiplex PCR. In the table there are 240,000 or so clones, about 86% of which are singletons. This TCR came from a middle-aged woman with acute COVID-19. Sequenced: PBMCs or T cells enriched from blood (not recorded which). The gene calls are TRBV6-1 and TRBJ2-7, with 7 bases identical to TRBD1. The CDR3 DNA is TGTGCCAGCAGTGAAGGGGACAGCTCCTACGAGCAGTACTTC. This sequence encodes CASSEGDSSYEQYF.